The 19 T cell receptor beta chains below come from one sample, sequenced in a study of tumor T cells in aggressive B-cell lymphoma. Repertoires were generated with immunoSEQ multiplex PCR, while TCRdb's copy carries only in-frame clones and drops some. This table holds around 6,600 clones, 88% found once. Sample: tumor tissue. The receptor set was obtained from an adult with diffuse large B cell lymphoma. Some clones in this sample may be carry-over from other donors' samples.

V is TRBV7-2 and J is TRBJ1-3; D is perhaps TRBD1 (5 bases). Germline V CDR1 and CDR2: SGHTA, FQGNSA. There are 14 residues in the CDR3. The V end was cut by 7 bases, the J end by 0 bases, with 10 bases between. The CDR3 DNA is TGTGCCAGCACTATGGGACTCTCTGGAAACACCATATATTTT. Translating it yields CASTMGLSGNTIYF.

In this sample, this clone turned up a few times. This rearrangement joins TRBV5-6 to TRBJ1-1; D is unclear. Trimming took off 3 bases at V and 5 bases at J, with 8 bases between the two ends. The CDR3 length is 12 residues. Germline assignment: CDR1 SGHDT and CDR2 YYEEEE. The CDR3 DNA reads TGTGCCAGCAGCTCCCGAGGGACTGAAGCTTTCTTT. Translation: CASSSRGTEAFF.

In the case of this clone: The junction and the germline gene differ at one end; a read error may be behind it. The same CDR3 arises from other DNA sequences in this sample as well. V and J are TRBV5-5 and TRBJ2-7; D is unresolved. This CDR3 is 14 amino acids long. The germline gives CDR1 SGHKS, CDR2 YYEKEE (reference sequence). As DNA, the CDR3 is TGTGCTAGCAGCTTCGAGGTCCAAACCTACGAGCAGTACTTC. As protein: CASSFEVQTYEQYF.

The chain employs TRBV19 and TRBJ2-3; the D is unclear. In germline, CDR1 is LNHDA, CDR2 SQIVND (reference sequence). There are 13 residues in the CDR3. The V end lost 5 bases, the J end lost 3 bases, and 9 bases lay between the germline ends. The CDR3 sequence is CASSDQVTDTQYF. The CDR3 DNA follows: TGTGCCAGTAGTGACCAGGTGACAGATACGCAGTATTTT.

The rearrangement uses TRBV15 and TRBJ2-1; possible D gene TRBD2, 5 bases. The length of the CDR3 is 15 residues. In germline, CDR1 is LNHNV, CDR2 YYDKDF (reference sequence). V shed 0 bases and J shed 8 bases, with 14 bases lying between them. CDR3 sequence reads: CATSRDGLRVDEQFF. The CDR3 DNA reads TGTGCCACCAGCAGAGATGGACTTAGGGTTGATGAGCAGTTCTTC.

The count of this clone is one. V gene TRBV7-6 combines with J gene TRBJ2-7, with D maybe TRBD2 (5 bases). The CDR3 is made up of 14 amino acids. V lost 7 bases and J 2 bases, leaving 15 bases between the germline ends. Germline CDR1 reads SGHVS; CDR2 reads FNYEAQ. The CDR3 DNA is TGTGCCAGCACCCCCGGACTGGGGACCTACGAGCAGTACTTC. Its protein product is CASTPGLGTYEQYF. Based on the CDR3 plus reference TRBV7-6 and TRBJ2-7, the full variable domain is GAGVSQSPRYKVTKRGQDVALRCDPISGHVSLYWYRQALGQGPEFLTYFNYEAQQDKSGLPNDRFSAERPEGSISTLTIQRTEQRDSAMYRCASTPGLGTYEQYFGPGTRLTVT.

This chain uses TRBV29-1 with TRBJ2-3; D possibly corresponds to TRBD1 (6 bases). The germline V and J ends were trimmed by 7 bases and 1 base, with 15 bases remaining between them. The germline gives CDR1 SQVTM, CDR2 ANQGSEA. This CDR3 contains 14 residues. The CDR3: CSGLGGPGTDTQYF. CDR3 in DNA: TGCAGCGGGCTAGGGGGTCCTGGCACAGATACGCAGTATTTT.

Remarks on this clone: Germline and junction disagree at one end, which may indicate a read error. This sequence joins TRBV18 and TRBJ1-5; 7 bases match TRBD1. Germline V lookup: CDR1 KGHSH, CDR2 LQKENI. The CDR3 has 13 residues. The CDR3 nucleotides are TGCGCCAGCGGGCCGGGACAGAATCAGCCCCAGCATTTT. Translating it yields CASGPGQNQPQHF.

The rearrangement uses TRBV2 and TRBJ2-2; tentatively, D is TRBD2 (7 bases). This CDR3 is built from 14 residues. Trimming removed 3 bases from V and 5 bases from J, with 10 bases in between. Germline CDR1 and CDR2: SNHLY and FYNNEI. The CDR3 DNA reads TGTGCCAGCAGTGACAGGGGAGGGACCGGGGAGCTGTTTTTT. Amino acids: CASSDRGGTGELFF.

This chain connects TRBV7-7 to TRBJ2-3, with 13 nucleotides matching TRBD2. CDR3 size: 16 residues. The V gene's germline CDR1 is SSHAT and CDR2 FNYEAQ (reference sequence). V dropped 5 bases and J dropped 4; count of bases not matched to a gene: 6. CDR3 nucleotides: TGTGCCAGCAGCCCAGGACTAGCGGGGGCCTCAGATACGCAGTATTTT. Its translation: CASSPGLAGASDTQYF.

Here the CDR3 DNA reads TGTGCCAGCAGCGTAGACGCGGGTTTCCAAGAGACCCAGTACTTC. Its translation is CASSVDAGFQETQYF. The rearrangement links TRBV9 to TRBJ2-5; D may be TRBD2 (5 bases). Trimming took 0 bases from V and 1 from J, leaving 10 bases between them. Per germline, CDR1 SGDLS and CDR2 YYNGEE. The CDR3 sequence is 15 residues long.

This clone occurred a few times. The chain carries TRBV28 and TRBJ1-1; 12 bases fit TRBD1. The V gene end was trimmed by 4 bases and the J gene end by 1 base; junction bases not matched to a gene: 7. Per the germline V gene, CDR1 is MDHEN and CDR2 is SYDVKM. The CDR3 totals 17 residues. The CDR3 DNA reads TGTGCCAGCAGTTCTAGGGACAGGGGGCTCGGGAACACTGAAGCTTTCTTT. It yields the protein CASSSRDRGLGNTEAFF.

The V and J genes are TRBV6-6 and TRBJ2-7, with D possibly TRBD1 on 6 matching bases. Germline CDR1 is MNHNY and CDR2 is SVGAGI (reference sequence). V was trimmed by 6 bases and J by 6 bases, leaving 12 bases between them. The CDR3 length is 12 residues. The CDR3 protein is CASREQGGEQYF. CDR3 sequence (DNA): TGTGCCAGCAGGGAACAGGGTGGCGAGCAGTACTTC.

This sequence joins TRBV27 and TRBJ2-7; TRBD2 matches at 7 bases. Germline V gene data show CDR1 as MNHEY and CDR2 as SMNVEV (reference sequence). V shed 3 bases and J 3 bases; nucleotides not matched to a gene: 2. This CDR3 has 13 amino acids. CDR3 DNA sequence: TGTGCCAGCAGTTTGCGGGGGTACTACGAGCAGTACTTC. Its protein is CASSLRGYYEQYF.

The chain links TRBV19 to TRBJ2-2, with D perhaps TRBD1 (5 bases). Germline loops: CDR1 LNHDA, CDR2 SQIVND (reference sequence). Trimming pared 5 bases from V and 0 bases from J, leaving 10 bases between. CDR3 length equals 15 residues. DNA for the CDR3: TGTGCCAGTAGTGCAGGGTATACGAACACCGGGGAGCTGTTTTTT. It encodes CASSAGYTNTGELFF.

This clone is a singleton in its sample. The chain carries TRBV5-1 and TRBJ2-5, with D unclear. V lost 0 bases to trimming and J lost 5 bases, with 8 bases between them. The CDR3 sequence is 13 residues long. Germline V gene data show CDR1 as SGHRS and CDR2 as YFSETQ. CDR3 residues: CASSLDPEETQYF. CDR3 coding DNA: TGCGCCAGCAGCTTGGACCCTGAGGAGACCCAGTACTTC.

The rearrangement uses TRBV30 and TRBJ2-2; D call uncertain. The V end lost 5 bases, the J end lost 5 bases, and 12 bases lay between the germline ends. The CDR3 spans 13 residues. Per the germline V gene, CDR1 is GTSNPN and CDR2 is SVGIG (reference sequence). This CDR3 is CAWAGSRTGELFF. In nucleotides, the CDR3 is TGTGCCTGGGCCGGGTCCCGTACCGGGGAGCTGTTTTTT.

The V call is TRBV19, the J call TRBJ2-6, with D possibly TRBD1 on 7 matching bases. Germline V gene sequence: CDR1 LNHDA, CDR2 SQIVND (reference sequence). CDR3 length equals 20 residues. Trimming cost V 1 base and J 0 bases, with 19 bases left between them. The CDR3 nucleotides read TGTGCCAGTAGTATAGGACAGGGAGGCCTCTCCACCTCTGGGGCCAACGTCCTGACTTTC. Protein: CASSIGQGGLSTSGANVLTF.

The chain recombines TRBV4-1 with TRBJ1-2; D remains unclear. There are 14 residues in the CDR3. V gave up 4 bases and J gave up 0 bases, with 9 bases separating them. Per germline, CDR1 MGHRA and CDR2 YSYEKL. Here the CDR3 DNA reads TGCGCCAGCAGCCCCCGGACTGCTAACTATGGCTACACCTTC. Encoded protein: CASSPRTANYGYTF.